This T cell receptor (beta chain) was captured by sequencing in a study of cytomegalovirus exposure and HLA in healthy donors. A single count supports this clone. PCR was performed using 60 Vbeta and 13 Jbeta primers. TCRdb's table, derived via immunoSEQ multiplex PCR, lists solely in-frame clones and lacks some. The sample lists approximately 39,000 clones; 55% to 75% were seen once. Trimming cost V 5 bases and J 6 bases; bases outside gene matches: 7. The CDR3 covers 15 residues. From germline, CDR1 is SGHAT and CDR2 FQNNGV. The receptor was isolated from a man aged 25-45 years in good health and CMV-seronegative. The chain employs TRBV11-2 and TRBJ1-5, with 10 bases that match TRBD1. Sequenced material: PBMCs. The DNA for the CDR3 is TGTGCCAGCAGCCCCGGGACAGGGGATTCTCAGCCCCAGCATTTT. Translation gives CASSPGTGDSQPQHF.